The TCR beta chain under discussion was sequenced for a study of beta chain features in type 1 diabetes. This clone was counted only a few times. The antigen remains unidentified. The sequenced template was cDNA made from the entire isolated RNA. Repertoires were generated with immunoSEQ multiplex PCR, while TCRdb's copy carries only in-frame clones and drops some. In the table there are about 170,000 clones, approximately 8.1% of which are singletons. Study-level results: Sampled from patients, naive, central memory and Treg TCRB repertoires appeared more similar than those sampled from healthy donors. The study found moderately but significantly shorter TCRB CDR3s in all four CD4+ subsets of Type 1 diabetes patients. Patients and controls would be equally affected if PCR favored shorter templates. Any HLA-type effect on TCRB rearrangement remained unresolved here. cDNA-based reads could over-represent cells with high TCR expression.

The source of this sequence is a woman aged 40 to 55 with type 1 diabetes. The sample comprised central memory CD4+ T cells from blood.

CDR3 nucleotide sequence: TGCGCCAGCAGCCAAGACGGGGGGGGCACAGATACGCAGTATTTT. Protein: CASSQDGGGTDTQYF. This chain joins TRBV4-3 and TRBJ2-3; TRBD2 matches at 8 bases. The CDR3 has 15 amino acids. V dropped 0 bases and J dropped 1; count of bases not matched to a gene: 0. CDR1 is LGHNA and CDR2 is YSLEER in the germline V gene.